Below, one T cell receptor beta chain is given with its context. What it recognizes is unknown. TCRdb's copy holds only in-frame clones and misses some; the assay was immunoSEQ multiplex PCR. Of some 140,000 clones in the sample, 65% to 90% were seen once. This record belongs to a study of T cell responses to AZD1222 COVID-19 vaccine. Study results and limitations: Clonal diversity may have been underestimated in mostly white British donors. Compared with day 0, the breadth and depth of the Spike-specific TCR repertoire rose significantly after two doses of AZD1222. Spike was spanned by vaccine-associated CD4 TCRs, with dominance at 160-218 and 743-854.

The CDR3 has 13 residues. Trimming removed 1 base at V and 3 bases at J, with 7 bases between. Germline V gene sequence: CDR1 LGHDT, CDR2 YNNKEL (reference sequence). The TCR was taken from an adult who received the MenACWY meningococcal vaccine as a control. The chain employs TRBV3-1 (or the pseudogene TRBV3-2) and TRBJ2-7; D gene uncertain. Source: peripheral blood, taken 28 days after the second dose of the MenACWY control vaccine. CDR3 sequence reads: CASSQVSGYEQYF. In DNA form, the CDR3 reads TGTGCCAGCAGCCAAGTGTCCGGCTACGAGCAGTACTTC.